This TCR beta chain was recovered during a study of beta chain features in type 1 diabetes. A CD45RO/CCR7/CD25/CD127/CD95/CD27 panel sorted naive, central memory, regulatory and stem cell-like memory CD4+ cells. Study conclusions and caveats: Naive, central memory and Treg TCRB repertoires appeared more alike in patients than in healthy donors.

Expressed TCRB transcripts were sequenced after all isolated RNA was converted to cDNA. Measured with immunoSEQ multiplex PCR; TCRdb has only the in-frame clones, and not every one. The sample has about 340,000 clones; 8% are singletons. The V end was cut by 4 bases, the J end by 2 bases, with 15 bases between. This CDR3 has 16 amino acids. Germline CDR1 is SGHDT and CDR2 is YYEEEE. As regards this clone: Its target is not known.

Sequencing was performed on central memory CD4+ T cells from blood. The TCR sequence derives from a woman between 18 and 29 years old in good health. This chain joins TRBV5-6 and TRBJ1-4; no definite D call. The CDR3 coding sequence is TGTGCCAGCAGCCCATACAAGGGCGCGACTAATGAAAAACTGTTTTTT. This translates into CASSPYKGATNEKLFF.